The 20 T cell receptor beta chains below all came from one sample that was sequenced in a study of response to subunit inactivated influenza vaccine. In TCRdb, the RT-PCR reads were re-called with MiXCR into one record per CDR3 protein. The sample lists just over 300,000 distinct CDR3 sequences, 20% to 25% occurring once. The specimen comprised PBMCs from blood, sampled approximately 22 months after vaccination. Every receptor here comes from a man aged 50 to 69 who received an inactivated influenza vaccine.

In its sample, this clonotype was seen a few times. The genes are TRBV20-1 and TRBJ2-7; D might be TRBD2 (5 bases). CDR3 size: 15 residues. Trimming stripped 6 bases from V and 0 bases from J, with 18 bases between. Per germline, CDR1 DFQATT and CDR2 SNEGSKA (reference sequence). CDR3 sequence reads: CSARPLRASSYEQYF. In DNA, the CDR3 is TGCAGTGCAAGGCCCTTGCGGGCGAGCTCCTACGAGCAGTACTTC.

The chain couples TRBV12-3 or TRBV12-4 to TRBJ2-2; 7 bases map to TRBD1. This CDR3 contains 15 residues. Losses at the gene ends were 3 bases for V and 6 bases for J; bases not matched to a gene: 7. CDR3 in DNA: TGTGCCAGCAGTTTGTACAGGGGTTTTGCCGGGGAGCTGTTTTTT. Its protein product is CASSLYRGFAGELFF.

The chain recombines TRBV29-1 with TRBJ1-2; 8 bases are a match to TRBD1. CDR1 is SQVTM and CDR2 is ANQGSEA in the germline V gene. CDR3 length equals 15 residues. The J segment lost 6 bases and the V segment lost 0 bases, leaving 9 bases of the junction unmatched. For the CDR3, the DNA is TGCAGCGTTGAAGATCCTCTCAGGGGGCAGGATGGCTACACCTTC. It is translated as CSVEDPLRGQDGYTF.

The genes are TRBV6-2 or TRBV6-3 and TRBJ2-4; D might be TRBD1 (5 bases). CDR3 length: 14 amino acids. With 2 bases removed from V and 9 bases from J, the gap between germline ends came to 14 bases. CDR1 and CDR2 (germline): MNHEY, SVGEGT. Written as DNA, the CDR3 is TGTGCCAGCAGTTACGATTGGGGCCGGACCATTCAGTACTTC. It codes for CASSYDWGRTIQYF.

V gene TRBV19 combines with J gene TRBJ2-1; D might be TRBD1 or TRBD2, each matching 5 bases. The CDR3 loop spans 15 amino acids. CDR1 is LNHDA and CDR2 is SQIVND in the germline V gene (reference sequence). V was clipped by 3 bases and J by 1 base, with 10 bases between them. The CDR3 sequence: CASSMSGTSYNEQFF. As DNA, the CDR3 is TGTGCCAGTAGTATGTCCGGGACGTCCTACAATGAGCAGTTCTTC.

The sample holds many counts of this clonotype. This chain joins TRBV5-1 and TRBJ2-2; TRBD1 aligns across 8 bases. CDR3 length: 15 residues. V lost 4 bases, J lost 1 base, and 3 bases stayed unmatched. Germline values: CDR1 SGHRS, CDR2 YFSETQ. This CDR3 reads CASSPGQGNTGELFF. Written as DNA, the CDR3 is TGCGCCAGCAGCCCCGGACAGGGGAACACCGGGGAGCTGTTTTTT. The variable domain in full, completed from reference TRBV5-1 and TRBJ2-2, reads KAGVTQTPRYLIKTRGQQVTLSCSPISGHRSVSWYQQTPGQGLQFLFEYFSETQRNKGNFPGRFSGRQFSNSRSEMNVSTLELGDSALYLCASSPGQGNTGELFFGEGSRLTVL.

The chain recombines TRBV28 with TRBJ2-1; D uncertain. V dropped 6 bases and J dropped 7 bases, with 13 bases sitting between them. The CDR3 consists of 13 residues. Germline assignment: CDR1 MDHEN and CDR2 SYDVKM. CDR3: CASSPLIVNEQFF. The CDR3 DNA reads as TGTGCCAGCAGCCCCCTCATCGTAAATGAGCAGTTCTTC. The variable domain in full, with the rest retrieved from reference TRBV28 and TRBJ2-1, is DVKVTQSSRYLVKRTGEKVFLECVQDMDHENMFWYRQDPGLGLRLIYFSYDVKMKEKGDIPEGYSVSREKKERFSLILESASTNQTSMYLCASSPLIVNEQFFGPGTRLTVL.

This clonotype was counted a single time. V is TRBV4-2 and J is TRBJ2-3; TRBD2 matches at 10 bases. In germline, CDR1 is LGHNA, CDR2 YNFKEQ. Unmatched junction bases numbered 11, after V lost 2 bases and J lost 6 bases. This CDR3 is built from 17 residues. CDR3 coding DNA: TGTGCCAGCAGCCAATTGTCTAGCGGGGGCACGGGGGATACGCAGTATTTT. It is translated as CASSQLSSGGTGDTQYF.

This clonotype was found a few times. This chain uses TRBV11-2 with TRBJ2-2; D not resolved. V dropped 3 bases and J dropped 1 base, with 9 bases sitting between them. The V gene's germline CDR1 is SGHAT and CDR2 FQNNGV. This CDR3 is built from 15 residues. The CDR3 protein is CASSLSRQNTGELFF. The CDR3 DNA reads TGTGCCAGCAGCTTGTCCAGACAGAACACCGGGGAGCTGTTTTTT.

This clonotype was counted a few times. The chain joins TRBV10-2 to TRBJ2-1; D uncertain. In germline, CDR1 is WSHSY, CDR2 SAAADI. V dropped 3 bases and J dropped 0 bases, with 6 bases sitting between them. The length of the CDR3 is 14 residues. This CDR3 reads CASSELSSYNEQFF. Written as DNA, the CDR3 is TGCGCCAGCAGTGAATTGAGCTCCTACAATGAGCAGTTCTTC.

The chain carries TRBV4-1 and TRBJ1-3; unclear D gene. Germline-derived CDR1 and CDR2 are MGHRA and YSYEKL. The CDR3 extends over 16 amino acids. V was cut by 4 bases and J by 4 bases, with 17 bases left in between. The CDR3 reads CASSPPDVGSGNTIYF. Here the CDR3 DNA reads TGCGCCAGCAGCCCCCCTGACGTGGGATCCGGAAACACCATATATTTT.

This chain links TRBV6-4 with TRBJ2-7, with D unresolved. Germline V gene data show CDR1 as MRHNA and CDR2 as SNTAGT. Trimming shortened V by 6 bases and J by 3 bases, and 12 bases separated the two germline ends. This CDR3 contains 13 residues. CDR3 DNA: TGTGCCAGCAGAAACCGGGTCTACTACGAGCAGTACTTC. Protein sequence: CASRNRVYYEQYF.

This clonotype was found many times. This rearrangement joins TRBV12-3 or TRBV12-4 to TRBJ1-2; D call uncertain. The V end was cut by 5 bases, the J end by 5 bases, with 12 bases between. There are 13 residues in the CDR3. The CDR3 loop is CASSLARGYGYTF. DNA of the CDR3: TGTGCCAGCAGTCTCGCACGCGGATATGGCTACACCTTC.

The chain has TRBV19 and TRBJ1-5, with D possibly being TRBD1 (5 bases). The CDR3 totals 14 residues. Per the germline V gene, CDR1 is LNHDA and CDR2 is SQIVND (reference sequence). V lost 7 bases, J lost 4 bases, and 14 bases lay in between. The chain's CDR3 is CASTRGERNQPQHF. DNA for the CDR3: TGTGCCAGTACCCGAGGGGAGAGAAATCAGCCCCAGCATTTT.

This clonotype was seen only once. The rearrangement links TRBV15 to TRBJ2-3; 10 nucleotides line up with TRBD1. After removal of 2 bases from V and 3 bases from J, the junction contained 2 bases not matched to a gene. Per germline, CDR1 LNHNV and CDR2 YYDKDF (reference sequence). The length of the CDR3 is 15 residues. CDR3: CATSRRQGATDTQYF. The CDR3 DNA reads as TGTGCCACCAGCAGAAGACAGGGGGCTACAGATACGCAGTATTTT.

This clonotype was counted between two and nine times. The V gene is TRBV6-5, the J gene TRBJ1-5; D unresolved. This CDR3 has 15 amino acids. Per germline, CDR1 MNHEY and CDR2 SVGAGI. Trimming took 0 bases from V and 4 from J, leaving 10 bases between them. CDR3: CASSYSNGQNQPQHF. CDR3 DNA: TGTGCCAGCAGTTACTCGAACGGGCAAAATCAGCCCCAGCATTTT.

This clonotype was counted only a few times. This chain uses TRBV2 with TRBJ2-5; no reliable D call. Germline CDR1 SNHLY, CDR2 FYNNEI. V shed 6 bases and J shed 5 bases, with 7 bases lying between them. The length of the CDR3 is 11 residues. The CDR3 DNA sequence: TGTGCCAGCAGGGAGATGGAGACCCAGTACTTC. Translation gives CASREMETQYF.

This clonotype was counted between two and nine times. The chain has TRBV7-8 and TRBJ1-6; D remains ambiguous. The CDR3 contains 18 residues. Germline V gene lookup returns CDR1 SGHVS and CDR2 FQNEAQ. Deletions cut 5 bases from V and 0 bases from J, with 17 bases between. The CDR3 loop reads CASSPAAVPSSYNSPLHF. The CDR3, as DNA: TGTGCCAGCAGCCCCGCCGCAGTTCCGAGCTCCTATAATTCACCCCTCCACTTT.

The chain recombines TRBV7-2 with TRBJ2-1; 8 positions match TRBD2. The CDR3 sequence is 16 residues long. Trimming took 2 bases from V and 0 from J; bases not matched to a gene: 3. The germline CDR1 and CDR2 sequences are SGHTA and FQGNSA. The CDR3 here is CASSLLGTSSYNEQFF. In DNA, the CDR3 is TGTGCCAGCAGCTTATTAGGGACTAGCTCCTACAATGAGCAGTTCTTC.

The chain links TRBV5-6 to TRBJ1-6, with 7 positions matching TRBD1. V lost 1 base, J lost 9 bases, and 4 bases stayed unmatched. Germline values: CDR1 SGHDT, CDR2 YYEEEE. The CDR3 spans 14 residues. The CDR3: CASSLNRGGSPLHF. In DNA form, the CDR3 reads TGTGCCAGCAGCTTGAACAGGGGTGGTTCACCCCTCCACTTT.